The 21 T cell receptor beta chains below all came from one sample that was sequenced in a study of T cells in Graves' hyperthyroidism and ophthalmopathy. Amplification of TCR beta CDR3 regions used RNA as the template. First-round RT-PCR targeting the TCR CDR3 was performed with the HTBI primer set. Via MiXCR, TCRdb re-called the multiplex PCR reads, giving one row per CDR3 protein. This sample has under 350,000 distinct CDR3 sequences, with 18% found just once. Source material: blood. The receptors come from a woman aged 50 to 65 with Graves' hyperthyroidism.

In its sample, this clonotype was seen many times. The chain combines TRBV3-1 with TRBJ2-5; D might be TRBD2 (6 bases). The germline V gene encodes CDR1 LGHDT and CDR2 YNNKEL (reference sequence). V gave up 1 base and J gave up 4 bases, with 10 bases separating them. CDR3 size: 14 residues. CDR3 in amino acids: CASSQGPAGETQYF. The CDR3 DNA reads as TGTGCCAGCAGCCAAGGGCCAGCGGGAGAGACCCAGTACTTC.

The chain recombines TRBV7-9 with TRBJ2-3; 10 bases agree with TRBD2. After removal of 2 bases from V and 6 bases from J, the junction contained 5 bases not matched to a gene. The CDR3 is 15 residues long. From germline, CDR1 is SEHNR and CDR2 FQNEAQ (reference sequence). CDR3 bases: TGTGCCAGCAGCTTAAAGACTAGCGGGCTCGATACGCAGTATTTT. Its protein is CASSLKTSGLDTQYF.

Many counts were recorded for this clonotype. The chain is built from TRBV6-1 and TRBJ2-5; D is ambiguous. This CDR3 has 13 residues. Between the trimmed V and J ends, which lost 6 bases and 0 bases, there was a span of 8 bases. Germline V gene sequence: CDR1 MNHNS, CDR2 SASEGT. The CDR3 loop is CASRETYQETQYF. The CDR3 DNA follows: TGTGCCAGCAGGGAGACTTACCAAGAGACCCAGTACTTC.

This sequence joins TRBV7-2 and TRBJ2-3; D is perhaps TRBD2 (6 bases). Trimming took off 4 bases at V and 5 bases at J, with 16 bases between the two ends. This CDR3 has 15 amino acids. Germline loops: CDR1 SGHTA, CDR2 FQGNSA. CDR3 nucleotides: TGTGCCAGCAGCTCGGCGGGGTGGGGAGGAGATACGCAGTATTTT. Translating it yields CASSSAGWGGDTQYF. Looking up the rest from reference TRBV7-2 and TRBJ2-3 gives the full variable domain: GAGVSQSPSNKVTEKGKDVELRCDPISGHTALYWYRQSLGQGLEFLIYFQGNSAPDKSGLPSDRFSAERTGGSVSTLTIQRTQQEDSAVYLCASSSAGWGGDTQYFGPGTRLTVL.

The CDR3 DNA reads as TGTGCCAGCAGCCGAACCGATTACACAGATACGCAGTATTTT. Translating gives CASSRTDYTDTQYF. V and J are TRBV7-3 and TRBJ2-3; D unresolved. Between the trimmed V and J ends, which lost 5 bases and 2 bases, there was a span of 11 bases. The CDR3 is 14 residues long. Germline assignment: CDR1 SGHTA and CDR2 FQGTGA.

This clonotype has a single count. The J gene is TRBJ1-1, the V gene TRBV2; D gene uncertain. The germline V and J ends were trimmed by 4 bases and 1 base, with 10 bases remaining between them. CDR3 length: 14 residues. Germline V gives CDR1 SNHLY, CDR2 FYNNEI. The CDR3 sequence is CASSVLVQNTEAFF. In nucleotides, the CDR3 is TGTGCCAGCAGTGTTCTGGTCCAGAACACTGAAGCTTTCTTT.

In this sample, this clonotype turned up a few times. J is TRBJ2-6 and V is TRBV6-5; 8 bases line up with TRBD1. Germline values: CDR1 MNHEY, CDR2 SVGAGI. V shed 0 bases and J 0 bases; nucleotides not matched to a gene: 4. The CDR3 runs 18 residues. For the CDR3, the DNA is TGTGCCAGCAGTTACTCGGGGACAGGAGTCTCTGGGGCCAACGTCCTGACTTTC. This gives the protein CASSYSGTGVSGANVLTF.

V is TRBV20-1 and J is TRBJ1-5; weak D call: TRBD1 (5 bases). This CDR3 has 13 residues. Germline values: CDR1 DFQATT, CDR2 SNEGSKA (reference sequence). The V and J ends lost 6 bases and 3 bases respectively, with 12 bases between them. DNA for the CDR3: TGCAGTGCAATGGAGGGGACCAATCAGCCCCAGCATTTT. Amino acids: CSAMEGTNQPQHF.

This chain connects TRBV12-3 or TRBV12-4 to TRBJ2-1, with TRBD1 as a possible D gene (5 bases). Trimming stripped 0 bases from V and 10 bases from J, with 16 bases between. CDR3 size: 15 residues. CDR3 in amino acids: CASSLALIRRGEQFF. DNA of the CDR3: TGTGCCAGCAGTTTAGCGCTAATTAGAAGGGGAGAGCAGTTCTTC.

This clonotype was picked up a small number of times. The rearrangement links TRBV6-1 to TRBJ2-1; tentatively, D is TRBD1 (5 bases). Germline CDR1 is MNHNS and CDR2 is SASEGT. The CDR3 covers 15 residues. V was cut by 8 bases and J by 1 base, with 15 bases left in between. Here the CDR3 reads CASGLGRGSYNEQFF. The CDR3 bases are TGTGCCAGCGGCCTCGGTAGGGGATCCTACAATGAGCAGTTCTTC.

The chain links TRBV19 to TRBJ1-4, with 11 bases that match TRBD1. CDR3 length: 16 amino acids. Trimming took 4 bases from V and 6 from J; bases not matched to a gene: 7. Germline CDR1 is LNHDA and CDR2 is SQIVND (reference sequence). This chain's CDR3 is CASSTYGQGADEKLFF. As DNA, the CDR3 is TGTGCCAGTAGTACATACGGACAGGGGGCGGATGAAAAACTGTTTTTT.

This clonotype was seen a few times. This sequence joins TRBV3-1 and TRBJ1-6; D perhaps matches TRBD1 (5 bases). The CDR3 runs 15 residues. Germline V gene lookup returns CDR1 LGHDT and CDR2 YNNKEL (reference sequence). Trimming took off 1 base at V and 8 bases at J, with 12 bases between the two ends. Here the CDR3 reads CASSQVLGGDSPLHF. CDR3 coding DNA: TGTGCCAGCAGCCAAGTGTTGGGGGGGGATTCACCCCTCCACTTT.

In the case of this clonotype: Possible read error: a much larger clone is one base away. The V call is TRBV2, the J call TRBJ2-7, with TRBD1 matching 7 bases. The CDR3 runs to 12 residues. Germline V gives CDR1 SNHLY, CDR2 FYNNEI. The CDR3 DNA reads TGTGTCAGCGGACCACAGGGGTACGAGCAGTACTTC. Protein: CVSGPQGYEQYF.

This clonotype has at least ten counts. The chain's CDR3 is CASSLRRYNEQFF. CDR3 nucleotides: TGTGCCAGCAGCTTACGGAGATACAATGAGCAGTTCTTC. The chain couples TRBV7-2 to TRBJ2-1; D unresolved. The V gene's germline CDR1 is SGHTA and CDR2 FQGNSA. V was cut by 2 bases and J by 4 bases, with 6 bases left in between. This CDR3 is built from 13 residues. Full variable domain (remainder filled in from reference TRBV7-2 and TRBJ2-1): GAGVSQSPSNKVTEKGKDVELRCDPISGHTALYWYRQSLGQGLEFLIYFQGNSAPDKSGLPSDRFSAERTGGSVSTLTIQRTQQEDSAVYLCASSLRRYNEQFFGPGTRLTVL.

This clonotype was counted at least ten times. V is TRBV6-1 and J is TRBJ2-7; 13 bases are shared with TRBD2. V lost 9 bases, J lost 4 bases, and 6 bases stayed unmatched. The CDR3 is 14 residues long. Germline CDR1 MNHNS, CDR2 SASEGT. This chain's CDR3 is CASRTSGSAYEQYF. The CDR3 DNA reads as TGTGCCAGTAGGACTAGCGGGAGCGCTTACGAGCAGTACTTC.

This clonotype was seen repeatedly, ten times or more. This sequence joins TRBV20-1 and TRBJ1-4; 8 bases are shared with TRBD1. This CDR3 contains 14 residues. V shed 7 bases, J shed 6 bases, and the junction held 10 bases outside the gene matches. Germline CDR1 and CDR2: DFQATT and SNEGSKA (reference sequence). The chain's CDR3 is CSVDGPGGYEKLFF. DNA of the CDR3: TGCAGTGTTGACGGGCCAGGGGGCTATGAAAAACTGTTTTTT.

This clonotype was recorded at least ten times. This sequence joins TRBV9 and TRBJ1-1; no definite D call. The CDR3 sequence is 13 residues long. V gave up 0 bases and J gave up 12 bases, with 15 bases separating them. Germline V gives CDR1 SGDLS, CDR2 YYNGEE. In nucleotides, the CDR3 is TGTGCCAGCAGCGTAGATCAGGCCACGGATCCTTTCTTT. Translated, it gives CASSVDQATDPFF.

On this clonotype: A read error may explain this, as a much larger clone is one base away. The conserved final phenylalanine or tryptophan is absent from the CDR3, which likely points to a read error. The chain links TRBV11-2 to TRBJ2-3; D is ambiguous. From germline, CDR1 is SGHAT and CDR2 FQNNGV. The CDR3 contains 14 residues. Trimming left V 4 bases short and J 4 bases short, with 12 bases between. As DNA, the CDR3 is TGTGCCAGCAGCTCCCTTTCTAGGCCAGATACGCAGTATGTT. Protein product: CASSSLSRPDTQYV.

This clonotype was recorded many times. The gene calls are TRBV12-3 or TRBV12-4 and TRBJ2-3; D is undetermined. Deletions cut 5 bases from V and 5 bases from J, with 5 bases between. The CDR3 extends over 11 amino acids. The CDR3 region has the DNA TGTGCCAGCAGTCGAAGAGATACGCAGTATTTT. This sequence encodes CASSRRDTQYF.

This clonotype was observed a few times. This chain connects TRBV20-1 to TRBJ2-5, with TRBD1 matching 9 bases. Germline V gene lookup returns CDR1 DFQATT and CDR2 SNEGSKA (reference sequence). The CDR3 length is 16 residues. J gave up 7 bases and V 0 bases, and 12 bases lay outside the gene matches. As DNA, the CDR3 is TGCAGTGCTAGAGAGAAGGGGACAGGGCCGTTCGGGACCCAGTACTTC. This encodes CSAREKGTGPFGTQYF.

J is TRBJ2-7 and V is TRBV9, with a possible D match to TRBD1 (6 bases). Trimming left V 2 bases short and J 0 bases short, with 9 bases between. Germline CDR1 and CDR2: SGDLS and YYNGEE. This CDR3 region has 14 residues. CDR3 sequence reads: CASSVQQGSYEQYF. The CDR3 DNA reads as TGTGCCAGCAGCGTCCAACAGGGCTCCTACGAGCAGTACTTC. The full variable domain, with the rest looked up from reference TRBV9 and TRBJ2-7, is DSGVTQTPKHLITATGQRVTLRCSPRSGDLSVYWYQQSLDQGLQFLIQYYNGEERAKGNILERFSAQQFPDLHSELNLSSLELGDSALYFCASSVQQGSYEQYFGPGTRLTVT.